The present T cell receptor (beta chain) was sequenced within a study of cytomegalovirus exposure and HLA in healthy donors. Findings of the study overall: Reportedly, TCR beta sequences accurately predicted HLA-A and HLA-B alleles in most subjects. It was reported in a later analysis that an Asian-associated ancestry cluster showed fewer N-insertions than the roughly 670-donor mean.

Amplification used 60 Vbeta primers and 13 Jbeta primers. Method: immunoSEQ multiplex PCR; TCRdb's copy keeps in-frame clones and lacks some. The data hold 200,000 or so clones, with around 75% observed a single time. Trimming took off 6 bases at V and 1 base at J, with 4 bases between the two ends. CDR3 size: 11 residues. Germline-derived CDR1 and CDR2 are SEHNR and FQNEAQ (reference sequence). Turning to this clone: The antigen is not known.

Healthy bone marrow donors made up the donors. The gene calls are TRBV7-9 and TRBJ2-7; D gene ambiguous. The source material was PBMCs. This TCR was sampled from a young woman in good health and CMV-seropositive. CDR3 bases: TGTGCCAGCAGGCGTTCCTACGAGCAGTACTTC. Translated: CASRRSYEQYF.